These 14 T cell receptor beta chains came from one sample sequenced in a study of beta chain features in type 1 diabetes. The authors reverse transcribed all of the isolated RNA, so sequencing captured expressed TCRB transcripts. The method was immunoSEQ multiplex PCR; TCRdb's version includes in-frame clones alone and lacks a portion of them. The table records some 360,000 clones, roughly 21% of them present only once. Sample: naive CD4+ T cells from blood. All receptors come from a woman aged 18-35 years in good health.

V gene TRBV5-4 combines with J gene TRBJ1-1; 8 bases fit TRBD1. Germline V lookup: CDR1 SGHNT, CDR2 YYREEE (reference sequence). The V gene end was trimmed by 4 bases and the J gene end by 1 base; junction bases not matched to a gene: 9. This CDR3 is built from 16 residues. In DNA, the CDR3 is TGTGCCAGCAGCCCACCGCCCGGGACAGGGAACACTGAAGCTTTCTTT. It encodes CASSPPPGTGNTEAFF.

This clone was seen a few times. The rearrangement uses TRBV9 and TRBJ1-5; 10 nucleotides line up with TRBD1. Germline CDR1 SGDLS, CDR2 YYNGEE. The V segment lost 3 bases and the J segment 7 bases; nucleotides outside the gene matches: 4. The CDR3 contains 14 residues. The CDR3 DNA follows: TGTGCCAGCAGCGGACAGGGGGCTACGCAGCCCCAGCATTTT. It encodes CASSGQGATQPQHF.

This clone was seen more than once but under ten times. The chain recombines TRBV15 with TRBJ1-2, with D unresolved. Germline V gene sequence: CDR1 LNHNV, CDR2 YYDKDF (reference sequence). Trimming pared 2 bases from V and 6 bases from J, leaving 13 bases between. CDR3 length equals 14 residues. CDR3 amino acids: CATSRSGQVNGYTF. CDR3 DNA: TGTGCCACCAGCAGATCCGGCCAGGTGAATGGCTACACCTTC.

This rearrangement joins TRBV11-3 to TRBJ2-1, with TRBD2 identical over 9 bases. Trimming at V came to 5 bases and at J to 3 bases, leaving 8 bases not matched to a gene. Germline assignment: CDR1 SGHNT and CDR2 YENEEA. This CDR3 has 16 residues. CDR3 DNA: TGTGCCAGCAGCCCGGGGGGTAGCGGGAGCTACAATGAGCAGTTCTTC. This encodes CASSPGGSGSYNEQFF.

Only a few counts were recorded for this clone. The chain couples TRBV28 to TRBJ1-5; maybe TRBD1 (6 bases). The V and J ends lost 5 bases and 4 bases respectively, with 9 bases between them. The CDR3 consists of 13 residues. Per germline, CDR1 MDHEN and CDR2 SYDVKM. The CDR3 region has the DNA TGTGCCAGCAGTCCTACAGGGAATCAGCCCCAGCATTTT. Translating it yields CASSPTGNQPQHF.

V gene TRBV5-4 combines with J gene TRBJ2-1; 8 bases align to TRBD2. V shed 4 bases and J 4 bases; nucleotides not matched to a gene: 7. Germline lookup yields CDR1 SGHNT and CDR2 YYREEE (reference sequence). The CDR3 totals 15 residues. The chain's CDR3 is CASSIASGSYNEQFF. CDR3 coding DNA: TGTGCCAGCAGCATTGCTAGCGGGTCTTACAATGAGCAGTTCTTC.

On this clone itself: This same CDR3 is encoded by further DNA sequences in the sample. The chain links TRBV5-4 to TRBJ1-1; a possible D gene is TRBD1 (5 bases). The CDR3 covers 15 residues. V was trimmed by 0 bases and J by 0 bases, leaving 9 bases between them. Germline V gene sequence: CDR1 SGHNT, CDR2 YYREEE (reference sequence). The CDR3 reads CASSLAGGVNTEAFF. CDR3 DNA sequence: TGTGCCAGCAGCTTGGCGGGGGGGGTGAACACTGAAGCTTTCTTT.

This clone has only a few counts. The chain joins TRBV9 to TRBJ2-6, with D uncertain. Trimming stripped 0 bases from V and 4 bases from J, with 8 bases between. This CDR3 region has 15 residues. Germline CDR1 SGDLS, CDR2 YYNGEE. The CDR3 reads CASSVDMPGANVLTF. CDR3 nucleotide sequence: TGTGCCAGCAGCGTAGACATGCCCGGGGCCAACGTCCTGACTTTC.

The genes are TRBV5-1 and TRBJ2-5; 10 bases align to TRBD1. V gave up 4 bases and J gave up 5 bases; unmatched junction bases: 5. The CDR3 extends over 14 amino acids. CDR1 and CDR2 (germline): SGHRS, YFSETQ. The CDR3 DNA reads TGCGCCAGCAGCCCCCGGACAGGGGGTGAGACCCAGTACTTC. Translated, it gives CASSPRTGGETQYF.

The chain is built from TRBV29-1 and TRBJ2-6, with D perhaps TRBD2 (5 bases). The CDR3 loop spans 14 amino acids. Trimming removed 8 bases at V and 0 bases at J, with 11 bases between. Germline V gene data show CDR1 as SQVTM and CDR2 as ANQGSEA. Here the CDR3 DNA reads TGCAGCACCTGGGGAGTCTCTGGGGCCAACGTCCTGACTTTC. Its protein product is CSTWGVSGANVLTF.

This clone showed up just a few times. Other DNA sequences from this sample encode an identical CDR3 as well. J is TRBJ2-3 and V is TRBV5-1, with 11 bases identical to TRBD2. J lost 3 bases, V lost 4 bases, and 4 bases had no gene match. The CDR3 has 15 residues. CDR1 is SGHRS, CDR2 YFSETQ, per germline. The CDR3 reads CASSPGLADTDTQYF. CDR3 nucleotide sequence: TGCGCCAGCAGCCCGGGACTAGCGGATACAGATACGCAGTATTTT.

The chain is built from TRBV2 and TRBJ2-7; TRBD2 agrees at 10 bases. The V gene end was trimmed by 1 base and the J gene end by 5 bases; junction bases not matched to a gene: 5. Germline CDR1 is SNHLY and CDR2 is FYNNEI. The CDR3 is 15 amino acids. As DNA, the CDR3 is TGTGCCAGCAGTGAAGTAAGCGGGGGGGCCGACGAGCAGTACTTC. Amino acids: CASSEVSGGADEQYF.

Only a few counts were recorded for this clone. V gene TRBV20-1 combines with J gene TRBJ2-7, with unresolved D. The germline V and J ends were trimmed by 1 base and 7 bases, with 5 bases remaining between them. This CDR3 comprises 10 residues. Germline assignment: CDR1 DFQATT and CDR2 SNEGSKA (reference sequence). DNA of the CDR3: TGCAGTGCTAGAGGCGAGGAGCAGTACTTC. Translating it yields CSARGEEQYF.

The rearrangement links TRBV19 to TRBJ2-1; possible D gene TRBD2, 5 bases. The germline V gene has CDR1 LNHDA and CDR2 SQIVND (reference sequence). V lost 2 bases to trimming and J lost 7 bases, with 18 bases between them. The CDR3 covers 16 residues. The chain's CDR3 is CASSIKRRPTGNEQFF. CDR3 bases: TGTGCCAGTAGTATAAAAAGACGGCCTACGGGGAATGAGCAGTTCTTC.